Presented here are 17 T cell receptor beta chains from one specimen sequenced in a study of T cell responses to AZD1222 COVID-19 vaccine (dated by TCRdb to the early 2020s). The library relied on the immunoSEQ multiplex PCR assay. The clones in this table, taken by TCRdb from immuneACCESS, are in-frame only. Not every clone is retained; where verified, under half of the shortfall comes from an unresolved V gene, and the cause of the rest is unknown. Here the sample has around 28,000 clones; about 77% occur a single time. The biggest ten clones account for roughly 6% of the sample. Explained via the paper, the time point label denotes: baseline before first vaccination. This specimen was peripheral blood, taken on day 0 of AZD1222 vaccination. These receptor sequences come from an adult in good health.

This rearrangement joins TRBV18 to TRBJ1-1; 10 bases agree with TRBD1. After removal of 6 bases from V and 2 bases from J, the junction contained 9 bases not matched to a gene. CDR3 size: 16 residues. CDR1 is KGHSH and CDR2 is LQKENI in the germline V gene. The CDR3 here is CASSPGQGLVNTEAFF. The CDR3, as DNA: TGTGCCAGCTCCCCGGGACAGGGGTTGGTTAACACTGAAGCTTTCTTT. The entire variable domain, with the rest obtained from reference TRBV18 and TRBJ1-1, is as follows: NAGVMQNPRHLVRRRGQEARLRCSPMKGHSHVYWYRQLPEEGLKFMVYLQKENIIDESGMPKERFSAEFPKEGPSILRIQQVVRGDSAAYFCASSPGQGLVNTEAFFGQGTRLTVV.

This chain uses TRBV9 with TRBJ2-1; 11 positions match TRBD2. Per germline, CDR1 SGDLS and CDR2 YYNGEE. CDR3 length: 16 amino acids. V trimming: 6 bases; J trimming: 1 base; junction bases outside the gene matches: 6. The DNA for the CDR3 is TGTGCCAGCAACCGGGTAGCGGGAGGGTCCTACAATGAGCAGTTCTTC. It specifies CASNRVAGGSYNEQFF.

The gene calls are TRBV7-2 and TRBJ1-5; D might be TRBD1 (5 bases). CDR1 is SGHTA and CDR2 is FQGNSA in the germline V gene. The CDR3 is made up of 15 amino acids. The V end was cut by 3 bases, the J end by 1 base, with 10 bases between. This chain's CDR3 is CASSLGRTSNQPQHF. CDR3 bases: TGTGCCAGCAGCTTGGGACGCACGAGCAATCAGCCCCAGCATTTT.

The J gene is TRBJ1-6, the V gene TRBV18; 7 bases are a match to TRBD1. The J segment lost 2 bases and the V segment lost 2 bases, leaving 9 bases of the junction unmatched. The CDR3 has 18 residues. Germline assignment: CDR1 KGHSH and CDR2 LQKENI. Written as DNA, the CDR3 is TGTGCCAGCTCACCATCGGAAGGACAGGCCCCCTATAATTCACCCCTCCACTTT. Encoded protein: CASSPSEGQAPYNSPLHF.

The chain employs TRBV19 and TRBJ2-5; D gene uncertain. CDR1 is LNHDA, CDR2 SQIVND, per germline (reference sequence). Trimming took 4 bases from V and 7 from J, leaving 13 bases between them. The CDR3 sequence is 13 residues long. This CDR3 reads CASSNKGLGTQYF. In nucleotides, the CDR3 is TGTGCCAGTAGTAACAAAGGGCTCGGGACCCAGTACTTC.

This clone came up a few times. The chain employs TRBV5-1 and TRBJ2-7; 12 bases line up with TRBD1. This CDR3 has 18 residues. Trimming cost V 4 bases and J 2 bases; bases outside gene matches: 13. Germline V gene data show CDR1 as SGHRS and CDR2 as YFSETQ. CDR3 in amino acids: CASSPKEPGTGGTYEQYF. CDR3 DNA: TGCGCCAGCAGCCCGAAAGAACCCGGGACAGGGGGCACCTACGAGCAGTACTTC.

The rearrangement links TRBV25-1 to TRBJ2-5, with D perhaps assigned TRBD1 or TRBD2 (5 bases each). The CDR3 is 17 amino acids. V shed 0 bases and J shed 1 base, with 15 bases lying between them. Germline V lookup: CDR1 MGHDK, CDR2 SYGVNS. CDR3 loop: CASSEYGGYASQETQYF. The CDR3 nucleotides read TGTGCCAGCAGTGAATATGGGGGATACGCGTCCCAAGAGACCCAGTACTTC.

The chain recombines TRBV5-6 with TRBJ1-5; D uncertain. CDR3 length: 13 residues. Germline assignment: CDR1 SGHDT and CDR2 YYEEEE. V was pared by 3 bases and J by 2 bases, with 6 bases between. CDR3 nucleotides: TGTGCCAGCAGCTGGGGAGGCAATCAGCCCCAGCATTTT. It encodes CASSWGGNQPQHF.

This rearrangement joins TRBV7-6 to TRBJ2-5; TRBD2 aligns across 7 bases. The CDR3 extends over 16 amino acids. CDR1 and CDR2 from the germline V gene are SGHVS and FNYEAQ. V shed 6 bases, J shed 0 bases, and the junction held 10 bases outside the gene matches. The DNA of the CDR3 is TGTGCCAGCAGTTCCCCGCGGGGGAGATACCAAGAGACCCAGTACTTC. Residues: CASSSPRGRYQETQYF.

The gene calls are TRBV5-5 and TRBJ1-6; TRBD1 matches at 8 bases. Germline CDR1 and CDR2: SGHKS and YYEKEE (reference sequence). This CDR3 is 17 amino acids long. V shed 1 base and J 9 bases; nucleotides not matched to a gene: 12. CDR3 protein: CASSLSPNRGVSSPLHF. Written as DNA, the CDR3 is TGTGCCAGCAGCTTGTCGCCCAACAGGGGGGTTAGTTCACCCCTCCACTTT.

CDR3 residues: CASSFEEPSVDTIYF. The DNA of the CDR3 is TGCGCCAGCAGCTTTGAGGAACCCTCTGTAGACACCATATATTTT. The chain joins TRBV5-1 to TRBJ1-3; no reliable D call. Germline V gene lookup returns CDR1 SGHRS and CDR2 YFSETQ. This CDR3 spans 15 amino acids. The V end lost 2 bases, the J end lost 8 bases, and 17 bases lay between the germline ends.

The chain combines TRBV27 with TRBJ1-5, with 8 positions matching TRBD1. Germline V gives CDR1 MNHEY, CDR2 SMNVEV (reference sequence). The V segment lost 2 bases and the J segment 6 bases; nucleotides outside the gene matches: 3. The CDR3 runs 14 residues. CDR3 nucleotide sequence: TGTGCCAGCAGTTTACTACAGGGGGGTCAGCCCCAGCATTTT. This sequence encodes CASSLLQGGQPQHF.

The sample holds one count of this clone. The chain is built from TRBV27 and TRBJ1-4, with 9 bases matching TRBD1. Germline V gene sequence: CDR1 MNHEY, CDR2 SMNVEV (reference sequence). V dropped 9 bases and J dropped 6; count of bases not matched to a gene: 11. The CDR3 extends over 15 amino acids. The CDR3: CARTLPGQGDEKLFF. The CDR3 DNA reads TGTGCCAGAACCCTCCCGGGACAGGGCGATGAAAAACTGTTTTTT.

The chain combines TRBV19 with TRBJ1-2; D possibly corresponds to TRBD1 (6 bases). The V and J ends lost 3 bases and 3 bases respectively, with 20 bases between them. CDR1 LNHDA and CDR2 SQIVND come from the germline V gene (reference sequence). The CDR3 spans 17 residues. Here the CDR3 DNA reads TGTGCCAGTAGTATCCGACAGGAGGATTCCCGTTACTATGGCTACACCTTC. Translation: CASSIRQEDSRYYGYTF.

This chain joins TRBV9 and TRBJ2-1; D is perhaps TRBD2 (5 bases). From germline, CDR1 is SGDLS and CDR2 YYNGEE. This CDR3 spans 15 amino acids. V dropped 0 bases and J dropped 3 bases, with 10 bases sitting between them. DNA of the CDR3: TGTGCCAGCAGCGTAGAGGGAGTGAGCTACAATGAGCAGTTCTTC. Amino acid sequence: CASSVEGVSYNEQFF.

This clone was picked up a small number of times. The chain joins TRBV10-3 to TRBJ1-1; 11 positions match TRBD1. J gave up 1 base and V 2 bases, and 9 bases lay outside the gene matches. Germline CDR1 is ENHRY and CDR2 is SYGVKD. The CDR3 extends over 18 amino acids. The CDR3 spells CAISEARGQGATNTEAFF. DNA for the CDR3: TGTGCCATCAGTGAGGCCCGTGGACAGGGGGCAACGAACACTGAAGCTTTCTTT.

V usage is TRBV12-3 or TRBV12-4 and J usage is TRBJ1-1, with D tentatively TRBD1 (6 bases). V lost 5 bases and J lost 5, with 9 bases in between. This CDR3 region has 12 residues. Here the CDR3 DNA reads TGTGCCAGCAGTAGGGGGGATACTGAAGCTTTCTTT. Protein product: CASSRGDTEAFF.